The 24 T cell receptor beta chains below come from one sample, sequenced in a study of blood T cells in healthy people across ages. Alongside a J-beta primer mix, a sample-barcoded 5' primer served in a second PCR lasting 7 to 11 cycles. TCRdb reprocessed the 5' RACE reads with MiXCR, giving one entry per CDR3 protein. This table has over 1,200,000 distinct CDR3 sequences, around 59% appearing once. Sequenced sample: blood. The origin of the receptors is a man between 18 and 35 years old in good health.

The gene calls are TRBV7-2 and TRBJ2-7; no clear D gene. In germline, CDR1 is SGHTA, CDR2 FQGNSA. With 5 bases removed from V and 4 bases from J, the gap between germline ends came to 15 bases. The length of the CDR3 is 14 residues. CDR3 residues: CASSIPAGSYEQYF. The DNA for the CDR3 is TGTGCCAGCAGCATACCGGCAGGTTCTTACGAGCAGTACTTC.

This clonotype was seen more than once but under ten times. The chain is built from TRBV6-5 and TRBJ1-2; D call uncertain. This CDR3 spans 13 amino acids. The germline CDR1 and CDR2 sequences are MNHEY and SVGAGI. V was clipped by 6 bases and J by 0 bases, with 8 bases between them. CDR3: CASSQQTNYGYTF. The CDR3 coding sequence is TGTGCCAGCAGCCAACAAACTAACTATGGCTACACCTTC.

The chain recombines TRBV27 with TRBJ2-1; the match to TRBD2 covers 11 bases. V trimming: 6 bases; J trimming: 4 bases; junction bases outside the gene matches: 8. This CDR3 is 16 amino acids long. Germline-derived CDR1 and CDR2 are MNHEY and SMNVEV (reference sequence). The CDR3 region has the DNA TGTGCCAGCAGGGGACCGGGACTAGCGGATTACAATGAGCAGTTCTTC. It translates to CASRGPGLADYNEQFF.

This clonotype has just a few counts. This chain connects TRBV4-3 to TRBJ1-1; D perhaps matches TRBD1 (5 bases). The CDR3 has 14 amino acids. CDR1 is LGHNA and CDR2 is YSLEER in the germline V gene. Deletions cut 1 base from V and 1 base from J, with 7 bases between. The CDR3 nucleotides are TGCGCCAGCAGCCAAGCCGGACAGAACACTGAAGCTTTCTTT. This translates into CASSQAGQNTEAFF.

The chain couples TRBV9 to TRBJ2-7; possible D gene TRBD2, 5 bases. The CDR3 is made up of 14 amino acids. Trimming removed 0 bases from V and 5 bases from J, with 12 bases in between. Germline CDR1 SGDLS, CDR2 YYNGEE. In DNA form, the CDR3 reads TGTGCCAGCAGCGTAGGAGCGGCCCCCCACGAGCAGTACTTC. It is translated as CASSVGAAPHEQYF.

The chain employs TRBV13 and TRBJ2-7; possible D gene TRBD1, 5 bases. There are 14 residues in the CDR3. Germline V gene lookup returns CDR1 PRHDT and CDR2 FYEKMQ (reference sequence). V lost 5 bases and J lost 3, with 14 bases in between. The CDR3 coding sequence is TGTGCCAGCAGCCAAACAAGGGGATTCTACGAGCAGTACTTC. Its protein is CASSQTRGFYEQYF.

This chain joins TRBV5-1 and TRBJ2-1; 11 positions agree with TRBD2. V trimming: 4 bases; J trimming: 2 bases; junction bases outside the gene matches: 8. The CDR3 loop spans 17 amino acids. Germline V gene lookup returns CDR1 SGHRS and CDR2 YFSETQ. The CDR3 DNA reads TGCGCCAGCAGCCGGACGGCTAGCGGGGGGCCCTACAATGAGCAGTTCTTC. Its protein product is CASSRTASGGPYNEQFF.

The chain carries TRBV15 and TRBJ1-6, with no clear D. Trimming took 3 bases from V and 7 from J, leaving 4 bases between them. CDR1 is LNHNV and CDR2 is YYDKDF in the germline V gene (reference sequence). This CDR3 comprises 12 residues. CDR3 nucleotide sequence: TGTGCCACCAGCAGTGGGAATTCACCCCTCCACTTT. Protein sequence: CATSSGNSPLHF.

DNA for the CDR3: TGTGCCAGCAAGCAGGCAACTAATGAAAAACTGTTTTTT. Its translation: CASKQATNEKLFF. V usage is TRBV2 and J usage is TRBJ1-4; D is uncertain. This CDR3 is 13 amino acids long. Trimming left V 7 bases short and J 0 bases short, with 6 bases between. In germline, CDR1 is SNHLY, CDR2 FYNNEI. The full variable domain, its missing parts supplied by reference TRBV2 and TRBJ1-4, is EPEVTQTPSHQVTQMGQEVILRCVPISNHLYFYWYRQILGQKVEFLVSFYNNEISEKSEIFDDQFSVERPDGSNFTLKIRSTKLEDSAMYFCASKQATNEKLFFGSGTQLSVL.

This clonotype is a singleton in its sample. V usage is TRBV5-6 and J usage is TRBJ2-7; tentative D call: TRBD2 (5 bases). The germline V gene encodes CDR1 SGHDT and CDR2 YYEEEE. The CDR3 consists of 15 residues. V shed 1 base and J shed 3 bases, with 14 bases lying between them. The CDR3 region has the DNA TGTGCCAGCAGCTTGATGCCGGGAAAATTCTACGAGCAGTACTTC. This gives the protein CASSLMPGKFYEQYF.

The chain employs TRBV14 and TRBJ2-1; 15 positions agree with TRBD2. Germline V lookup: CDR1 SGHDN, CDR2 FVKESK. Trimming cost V 4 bases and J 0 bases; bases outside gene matches: 1. This CDR3 has 17 amino acids. CDR3 sequence: CASSRGLAGGSYNEQFF. Written as DNA, the CDR3 is TGTGCCAGCAGCCGGGGACTAGCGGGGGGCTCCTACAATGAGCAGTTCTTC.

The V gene is TRBV29-1, the J gene TRBJ2-7; TRBD2 is a possible D gene (6 bases). The CDR3 consists of 16 residues. Germline CDR1 SQVTM, CDR2 ANQGSEA. Trimming left V 0 bases short and J 0 bases short, with 15 bases between. CDR3 bases: TGCAGCGTTGAAGATCCAGGTCGGGGGTCCTCCTACGAGCAGTACTTC. Amino acids: CSVEDPGRGSSYEQYF.

V gene TRBV2 combines with J gene TRBJ2-6, with D possibly TRBD1 on 5 matching bases. Deletions cut 2 bases from V and 2 bases from J, with 13 bases between. The germline gives CDR1 SNHLY, CDR2 FYNNEI. The CDR3 is 17 residues long. The DNA for the CDR3 is TGTGCCAGCAGTGAATGGCAGGGTAGTACTGGGGCCAACGTCCTGACTTTC. It specifies CASSEWQGSTGANVLTF.

The V and J genes are TRBV3-1 and TRBJ1-1; tentative D call: TRBD1 (6 bases). Germline lookup yields CDR1 LGHDT and CDR2 YNNKEL (reference sequence). This CDR3 spans 13 amino acids. V was pared by 3 bases and J by 8 bases, with 13 bases between. CDR3 DNA: TGTGCCAGCAGCCATTCAGGGGCCTCGGAAGCTTTCTTT. Translation: CASSHSGASEAFF.

J is TRBJ2-3 and V is TRBV4-2, with TRBD2 identical over 11 bases. The V and J ends lost 2 bases and 4 bases, in that order; junction bases with no gene match: 14. The CDR3 consists of 19 residues. Germline assignment: CDR1 LGHNA and CDR2 YNFKEQ. As DNA, the CDR3 is TGTGCCAGCAGCCAACTCAGCCTAGCGGGGGGTCATGTGTCAGATACGCAGTATTTT. It specifies CASSQLSLAGGHVSDTQYF.

V is TRBV5-6 and J is TRBJ2-5; D gene ambiguous. The DNA end favors TRBJ2-7, so the J call may be wrong. CDR1 is SGHDT, CDR2 YYEEEE, per germline. The CDR3 runs to 12 residues. CDR3 sequence reads: CASSFLPNEQYF. In DNA form, the CDR3 reads TGTGCCAGCAGCTTCCTCCCAAACGAGCAGTACTTC.

This clonotype appeared many times. The rearrangement uses TRBV4-1 and TRBJ2-3; D unresolved. From germline, CDR1 is MGHRA and CDR2 YSYEKL. V dropped 6 bases and J dropped 6 bases, with 10 bases sitting between them. The CDR3 covers 12 residues. CDR3 in amino acids: CASSPSRDTQYF. DNA of the CDR3: TGCGCCAGCAGTCCAAGTCGTGATACGCAGTATTTT.

The chain couples TRBV20-1 to TRBJ2-7; D is undetermined. From germline, CDR1 is DFQATT and CDR2 SNEGSKA (reference sequence). CDR3 length: 12 residues. V dropped 3 bases and J dropped 2 bases, with 8 bases sitting between them. CDR3 protein: CSARGNAYEQYF. The CDR3 nucleotides are TGCAGTGCTAGGGGCAACGCCTACGAGCAGTACTTC.

In its sample, this clonotype was seen a few times. A much larger clone lies a single base off, so this may be a read error. The rearrangement joins TRBV10-3 to TRBJ1-2; the D is unclear. The CDR3 extends over 15 amino acids. Per germline, CDR1 ENHRY and CDR2 SYGVKD. Deletions cut 4 bases from V and 0 bases from J, with 12 bases between. CDR3 DNA sequence: TGTGCCATCAGTGTTGCGGCCGAAGCTAACTATGGCTACACCTTC. Translated: CAISVAAEANYGYTF.

In this sample, this clonotype turned up a few times. The V and J genes are TRBV5-1 and TRBJ2-7, with D maybe TRBD2 (5 bases). Germline V lookup: CDR1 SGHRS, CDR2 YFSETQ. Trimming shortened V by 6 bases and J by 4 bases, and 17 bases separated the two germline ends. The CDR3 sequence is 14 residues long. The CDR3: CASTRTSSGYEQYF. CDR3 nucleotides: TGCGCCAGCACCAGGACTTCCTCGGGGTACGAGCAGTACTTC.

The V gene is TRBV7-8, the J gene TRBJ1-6; maybe TRBD1 (5 bases). Germline V gene sequence: CDR1 SGHVS, CDR2 FQNEAQ. Trimming removed 5 bases at V and 11 bases at J, with 13 bases between. The CDR3 sequence is 13 residues long. Written as DNA, the CDR3 is TGTGCCAGCAGCCCTAGGGGTAGTCCACCCCTCCACTTT. It encodes CASSPRGSPPLHF. Full variable domain (remainder filled in from reference TRBV7-8 and TRBJ1-6): GAGVSQSPRYKVAKRGQDVALRCDPISGHVSLFWYQQALGQGPEFLTYFQNEAQLDKSGLPSDRFFAERPEGSVSTLKIQRTQQEDSAVYLCASSPRGSPPLHFGNGTRLTVT.

In this sample, this clonotype turned up a few times. The chain's CDR3 is CASSPLQASSYEQYF. The CDR3 nucleotides are TGTGCCAGCAGCCCCCTACAGGCCAGCTCCTACGAGCAGTACTTC. V usage is TRBV7-8 and J usage is TRBJ2-7; a possible D gene is TRBD1 (5 bases). Germline loops: CDR1 SGHVS, CDR2 FQNEAQ. This CDR3 is 15 amino acids long. The V and J ends lost 5 bases and 0 bases respectively, with 14 bases between them.

This clonotype was observed a single time. V and J are TRBV7-2 and TRBJ1-1; D remains ambiguous. In germline, CDR1 is SGHTA, CDR2 FQGNSA. The CDR3 contains 15 residues. The germline V and J ends were trimmed by 1 base and 1 base, with 10 bases remaining between them. CDR3 sequence: CASSLGARQNTEAFF. The DNA of the CDR3 is TGTGCCAGCAGCTTAGGGGCCAGACAGAACACTGAAGCTTTCTTT.

In its sample, this clonotype was seen a few times. The genes are TRBV4-1 and TRBJ2-7; D gene ambiguous. The CDR3 covers 14 residues. The germline V gene has CDR1 MGHRA and CDR2 YSYEKL. V was trimmed by 1 base and J by 5 bases, leaving 12 bases between them. CDR3 nucleotides: TGCGCCAGCAGCCAAGTGATCCTTCCTCACGAGCAGTACTTC. Its translation is CASSQVILPHEQYF.